The TCR beta chain under discussion was sequenced for a study of blood T cell repertoires in COVID-19 (TCRdb year 2020). About the full investigation: The collaborator samples originated in the United States, Italy and Spain and spanned the acute and convalescent phases of COVID-19. Samples were obtained from the ongoing ImmuneRACE study (first 160 participants) and from roughly 1,300 subjects provided by 6 global collaborators. Where available, HLA class I and class II types were obtained from metadata supplied by the sample provider rather than from assay-based typing. The repertoires were made available in a free public database intended to serve as a resource for research on the immune response to SARS-CoV-2. The prospective study material was composed of cDNA or gDNA derived from T cells, B-cell-depleted T cells, or PBMCs. Sample metadata almost always included a de-identified subject ID, COVID-19 status, age in years and sex. Subjects who had been exposed to COVID-19, were actively infected with it, or had recovered from it provided the deeply sampled blood TCRbeta repertoires that made up the dataset. Paper-wide results and their limitations: Clinical and demographic metadata were provided uncurated, with the amount varying by source and participant.

In this sample, this clone turned up once. It lacks a known antigen. The input lacks base qualities; no much larger clone sits a single base away. V ends up 4 bases short and J 5 bases short, with an unmatched junction base count of 0. Inclusive of the bounding cysteine and phenylalanine, the CDR3 is 12 residues long. This entry keeps only the CDR3 DNA: 36 bases, framed from base 1. Reading the germline V gene gives CDR1 KGHSH and CDR2 LQKENI. TCRbeta CDR3 regions were amplified from genomic DNA by means of the immunoSEQ Assay, a bias-controlled multiplex PCR. In the paper's pipeline: Nucleated cell counts per sample were estimated from amplification of reference gene primers within the assay. To quantify the absolute abundance of each unique TCRbeta CDR3 rearrangement, sequence reads were collapsed and filtered. Productive Simpson clonality was computed per sample as the square root of Simpson's diversity index over productive rearrangements. TCRdb took this table from immuneACCESS and kept in-frame rearrangements with V and J called. Such tables lack part of the clones; where checked against another copy, unresolved V genes explain under half of the gap, and the rest is unexplained. The DNA gave D and trimming, while V, J and clone size come from that table. This sample is represented by some 140,000 clones; around 87% of them were singletons. The ten most abundant clones make up about 17% of the sample.

Another Seattle source contributed samples from volunteer blood donors who had recovered from COVID-19. Each collaborating institution followed its own protocols to collect whole blood in K2EDTA tubes. Collaborator samples were shipped for TCRbeta analysis as frozen whole blood, isolated PBMCs, or DNA extracted from either sample type. Sequenced sample: peripheral blood. This TCR was sampled from a woman between 50 and 59 years old who had recovered from COVID-19. This sequence uses TRBV18 and TRBJ2-7, with 9 bases in between that match TRBD1. The CDR3 region reads CASSRQGDEQYF. The nucleotides read TGTGCCAGCTCACGACAGGGGGACGAGCAGTACTTC.